This TCR beta chain came from a study of T cell changes during pregnancy in multiple sclerosis. Clones were sequenced by immunoSEQ multiplex PCR, and TCRdb holds only the in-frame ones, with some missing. The sample consists of about 120,000 clones, 85% to 95% of them appearing once. The CDR3 runs 13 residues. The V gene's germline CDR1 is SSHAT and CDR2 FNYEAQ (reference sequence). The V end was cut by 4 bases, the J end by 5 bases, with 10 bases between. The TCR was taken from a female donor with multiple sclerosis, enrolled in a pregnancy study. The sequences come from peripheral blood, collected before pregnancy. The J gene is TRBJ2-3, the V gene TRBV7-7; D remains ambiguous. CDR3 sequence (DNA): TGTGCCAGCAGCTACGGAGATGGAGATACGCAGTATTTT. Encoded protein: CASSYGDGDTQYF.